This T cell receptor beta chain was captured by sequencing in a study of graft-versus-host responses after intestinal transplantation. Some clones are missing from TCRdb's copy, which holds only in-frame ones; the method was immunoSEQ multiplex PCR. The data hold 55,000 to 80,000 clones, with 90% observed a single time. The CDR3 has 14 amino acids. The germline gives CDR1 SQVTM, CDR2 ANQGSEA. Losses at the gene ends were 6 bases for V and 1 base for J; bases not matched to a gene: 6. As regards this clone: Its specificity is not known.

The sample was unstimulated CD8+ T cells sorted from spleen or lymph node cells, taken before transplant. The receptor was isolated from a human donor who was the organ donor for an intestinal transplant. The chain has TRBV29-1 and TRBJ1-5, with 7 bases fitting TRBD1. The CDR3 coding sequence is TGCAGCGTAAAGGAGGGGGCGAGCAATCAGCCCCAGCATTTT. It translates to CSVKEGASNQPQHF.